This TCR beta chain came from a study of cytomegalovirus exposure and HLA in healthy donors. Findings and caveats of the study: A previous analysis found most TCR beta V segments productive roughly 87% or roughly 30% of the time. Later analysis demonstrated an association between a missense DCLRE1C variant and TCR beta V- and J-gene trimming. Cytomegalovirus association was listed for 164 TCR beta chains. Presence/absence comparisons presumed near-even sequencing depth among donors.

Unmatched junction bases numbered 14, after V lost 5 bases and J lost 5 bases. Looked up from germline, CDR1 is SGHAT and CDR2 is FQNNGV. The CDR3 is 16 amino acids. Points on this clone: What it binds is not known.

PCR was performed using 60 Vbeta and 13 Jbeta primers. Using immunoSEQ multiplex PCR, the repertoire was profiled, and TCRdb retains in-frame clones only, with some absent. The sample includes about 190,000 clones, roughly 77% of them seen just once. The sequenced material came from PBMCs. J is TRBJ2-7 and V is TRBV11-2, with TRBD1 identical over 8 bases. The sequence derives from a man in his thirties or forties in good health and CMV-seropositive. The CDR3, as DNA: TGTGCCAGCAGCCCTCACTTTAAGACAGGGGTCGACGAGCAGTACTTC. Translated, it gives CASSPHFKTGVDEQYF.